Listed below are T cell receptor beta chains from one sample, sequenced in a study of regulatory and conventional T cells in RAG deficiency. The table came from immunoSEQ multiplex PCR; TCRdb's copy has only in-frame clones and leaves some out. The table has 30,000 to 40,000 clones, roughly 90% seen once. The same sample was also used in a study of regulatory T cells.

Sample: CD8+ T cells sorted from blood. The receptors come from a human donor in good health. CDR3s include the opening cysteine and the closing phenylalanine or tryptophan. D genes are given only for firm matches. Size is omitted from some rows. Given values are once, few, many or a class for expanded clones.

abundance	v_gene	d_gene	j_gene	CDR3aa	CDR3nt
medium-sized	TRBV5-1	.	TRBJ1-1	CASSLESHQRTEAFF	TGCGCCAGCAGCTTGGAGTCCCACCAGAGGACTGAAGCTTTCTTT
.	TRBV11-2	.	TRBJ2-7	CASSGTDEQYF	TGTGCCAGCAGTGGAACGGACGAGCAGTACTTC
once	TRBV6-5	.	TRBJ1-3	CASSTPSGNTIYF	TGTGCCAGCAGTACGCCCTCTGGAAACACCATATATTTT
once	TRBV7-7	.	TRBJ1-5	CASSLVQGMFANQPQHF	TGTGCTAGCAGCTTAGTACAGGGAATGTTCGCAAATCAGCCCCAGCATTTT
once	TRBV28	.	TRBJ2-1	CASSVTGFQGYNEQFF	TGTGCCAGCAGTGTTACAGGCTTTCAGGGGTACAATGAGCAGTTCTTC
.	TRBV9	TRBD2	TRBJ2-2	CASSQGLAGGPTGELFF	TGTGCCAGCAGTCAGGGACTAGCGGGGGGCCCCACCGGGGAGCTGTTTTTT
.	TRBV27	.	TRBJ2-3	CASSLIYRGTDTQYF	TGTGCCAGCAGTTTAATTTACCGGGGCACAGATACGCAGTATTTT
.	TRBV30	.	TRBJ1-3	CAWRIEAWGERNTIYF	TGTGCCTGGAGGATCGAGGCGTGGGGGGAAAGAAACACCATATATTTT
.	TRBV28	.	TRBJ2-1	CASSSASDEQFF	TGTGCCAGCAGTTCAGCATCGGATGAGCAGTTCTTC
few	TRBV5-1	TRBD2	TRBJ2-1	CASSPSGGRASDDEQFF	TGCGCCAGCAGCCCGTCTGGAGGGAGGGCCTCGGATGATGAGCAGTTCTTC
.	TRBV7-9	.	TRBJ2-2	CASSLQETGELFF	TGTGCCAGCAGCTTGCAGGAGACCGGGGAGCTGTTTTTT
.	TRBV5-1	TRBD2	TRBJ2-1	CASSPRTSDEIVSYNEQFF	TGCGCCAGCAGCCCACGGACTAGCGACGAGATCGTCTCCTACAATGAGCAGTTCTTC
.	TRBV5-1	TRBD2	TRBJ2-1	CASSLEPRLAGGHEQFF	TGCGCCAGCAGCTTGGAGCCCAGACTAGCGGGGGGGCATGAGCAGTTCTTC
once	TRBV7-8	TRBD2	TRBJ2-7	CASSRERGGHGEQYF	TGTGCCAGCAGCCGTGAGCGGGGGGGCCATGGCGAGCAGTACTTC
once	TRBV11-3	.	TRBJ2-7	CASSYRELGEQYF	TGTGCCAGCAGCTACAGGGAGTTGGGCGAGCAGTACTTC
.	TRBV28	TRBD1	TRBJ2-7	CASTAPGGQGTEQYF	TGTGCCAGCACCGCCCCGGGTGGACAGGGAACCGAGCAGTACTTC
.	TRBV27	TRBD1	TRBJ2-1	CASSPIRTGKVANEQFF	TGTGCCAGCAGTCCCATCAGGACAGGGAAGGTGGCCAATGAGCAGTTCTTC
few	TRBV5-8	.	TRBJ2-7	CASSSEGSSYEQYF	TGTGCCAGCAGCTCGGAGGGGAGCTCCTACGAGCAGTACTTC
.	TRBV6-4	.	TRBJ2-2	CASSERGSTGELFF	TGTGCCAGCAGCGAAAGGGGGTCCACCGGGGAGCTGTTTTTT
few	TRBV6-5	.	TRBJ1-1	CASTGTGGGGAFF	TGTGCCAGCACAGGCACAGGAGGCGGTGGAGCTTTCTTT
.	TRBV4-2	.	TRBJ1-5	CASRTEGGQQNQPQHF	TGTGCCAGCAGAACAGAGGGGGGGCAGCAGAATCAGCCCCAGCATTTT
.	TRBV7-8	.	TRBJ1-1	CASSLIRKEFTEAFF	TGTGCCAGCAGCTTAATTAGGAAGGAATTCACTGAAGCTTTCTTT
.	TRBV6-1	TRBD1	TRBJ2-5	CASSDPGTGVETQYF	TGTGCCAGCAGTGATCCCGGGACAGGGGTAGAGACCCAGTACTTC
.	TRBV5-4	TRBD1	TRBJ1-1	CASSPPDRGNTEAFF	TGTGCCAGCAGCCCTCCGGACAGGGGTAACACTGAAGCTTTCTTT
.	TRBV5-6	.	TRBJ1-3	CASSLGILGNTIYF	TGTGCCAGCAGCTTGGGGATATTGGGAAACACCATATATTTT
.	TRBV18	.	TRBJ1-6	CASSPIESSYNSPLHF	TGTGCCAGCTCACCGATAGAGAGCTCCTATAATTCACCCCTCCACTTT
.	TRBV6-1	.	TRBJ2-7	CASSEYEQYF	TGTGCCAGCAGTGAATACGAGCAGTACTTC
.	TRBV30	TRBD1	TRBJ2-5	CAWSWTGGELETQYF	TGTGCCTGGAGTTGGACAGGGGGAGAGTTAGAGACCCAGTACTTC
once	TRBV5-1	TRBD2	TRBJ2-3	CASSLGGTRSDTQYF	TGCGCCAGCAGCTTGGGCGGGACTAGATCGGATACGCAGTATTTT
.	TRBV27	.	TRBJ1-6	CASTPGRYPNSPLHF	TGTGCCAGCACACCGGGCCGATATCCTAATTCACCCCTCCACTTT
.	TRBV19	.	TRBJ2-1	CASSLDSNSYNEQFF	TGTGCCAGTAGCCTAGACAGTAACTCCTACAATGAGCAGTTCTTC
.	TRBV5-1	.	TRBJ2-2	CASSLAKGGELFF	TGCGCCAGCAGCTTGGCTAAGGGCGGGGAGCTGTTTTTT
once	TRBV12-5	.	TRBJ1-2	CASGLVWMGGANYGYTF	TGTGCTAGTGGTTTGGTATGGATGGGAGGGGCTAACTATGGCTACACCTTC
.	TRBV5-6	.	TRBJ2-1	CASSFSYNEQFF	TGTGCCAGCAGCTTTTCATACAATGAGCAGTTCTTC
.	TRBV9	.	TRBJ2-2	CASSVVEGHTGELFF	TGTGCCAGCAGCGTAGTCGAGGGGCACACCGGGGAGCTGTTTTTT
.	TRBV15	TRBD1	TRBJ1-4	CATNAGQATNEKLFF	TGTGCCACCAACGCCGGACAGGCAACTAATGAAAAACTGTTTTTT
.	TRBV18	.	TRBJ1-1	CASSRVRNTEAFF	TGTGCCAGCTCCCGAGTAAGGAACACTGAAGCTTTCTTT
.	TRBV9	TRBD1	TRBJ1-2	CASSVNRDRGSNYGYTF	TGTGCCAGCAGCGTAAACCGGGACAGGGGATCTAACTATGGCTACACCTTC
.	TRBV28	.	TRBJ1-5	CASSEAGDGNQPQHF	TGTGCCAGCAGCGAGGCAGGGGATGGTAATCAGCCCCAGCATTTT
.	TRBV9	TRBD2	TRBJ2-3	CASSVRASGTTDTQYF	TGTGCCAGCAGCGTAAGGGCTAGCGGGACCACAGATACGCAGTATTTT
.	TRBV7-9	.	TRBJ2-7	CASSLSSYEQYF	TGTGCCAGCAGCTTATCATCCTACGAGCAGTACTTC
once	TRBV4-1	TRBD1	TRBJ1-2	CASSNFRGTGSNYGYTF	TGCGCCAGCAGCAACTTCAGAGGGACAGGGTCTAACTATGGCTACACCTTC
.	TRBV9	.	TRBJ2-5	CASSVDGRTKETQYF	TGTGCCAGCAGCGTAGATGGCCGAACAAAAGAGACCCAGTACTTC
.	TRBV7-8	.	TRBJ2-3	CASSSFGVSRSTDTQYF	TGTGCCAGCAGCAGTTTTGGGGTTAGTAGAAGCACAGATACGCAGTATTTT